Following are 10 T cell receptor beta chains from one sample sequenced in a study of somatic mutations in cytotoxic T cells in rheumatoid arthritis. Profiling relied on immunoSEQ multiplex PCR, and the TCRdb table lists in-frame clones only, not all of them. The sample lists more than 15,000 clones; 79% were seen once. The sequenced material came from CD8+ T cells sorted from blood. These receptors originate from an adult with rheumatoid arthritis.

The J gene is TRBJ2-1, the V gene TRBV19; perhaps TRBD2 as D (5 bases). There are 15 residues in the CDR3. Trimming pared 1 base from V and 5 bases from J, leaving 12 bases between. Germline V lookup: CDR1 LNHDA, CDR2 SQIVND (reference sequence). The CDR3 region is CASSIVGERDNEQFF. The CDR3 coding sequence is TGTGCCAGTAGTATAGTCGGGGAGAGGGACAATGAGCAGTTCTTC.

A note on this clone: One end of the junction fails to match germline, which may point to a read error. The chain has TRBV5-4 and TRBJ2-5; 7 bases agree with TRBD2. Per germline, CDR1 SGHNT and CDR2 YYREEE (reference sequence). The length of the CDR3 is 14 residues. The CDR3 here is CASSQDWGGETQYF. Written as DNA, the CDR3 is TGCGCCAGCAGCCAAGATTGGGGGGGAGAGACCCAGTACTTC.

The V gene is TRBV7-6, the J gene TRBJ1-3; D remains unclear. The V and J ends lost 3 bases and 0 bases respectively, with 9 bases between them. CDR1 and CDR2 from the germline V gene are SGHVS and FNYEAQ. CDR3 size: 15 residues. The CDR3 region has the DNA TGTGCCAGCAGCTTCGATAGACACTCTGGAAACACCATATATTTT. Protein product: CASSFDRHSGNTIYF.

The V and J genes are TRBV14 and TRBJ1-1; tentative D call: TRBD1 (6 bases). Germline loops: CDR1 SGHDN, CDR2 FVKESK. V gave up 4 bases and J gave up 5 bases, with 20 bases separating them. The CDR3 is 16 residues long. CDR3 residues: CASSPWDTDVGTEAFF. CDR3 DNA: TGTGCCAGCAGCCCCTGGGACACCGACGTCGGAACTGAAGCTTTCTTT.

The chain combines TRBV11-2 with TRBJ1-5; TRBD1 is a possible D gene (5 bases). The CDR3 is 13 amino acids. With 3 bases removed from V and 3 bases from J, the gap between germline ends came to 6 bases. Germline V gives CDR1 SGHAT, CDR2 FQNNGV. CDR3: CASSLGHNQPQHF. Written as DNA, the CDR3 is TGTGCCAGCAGCTTGGGGCACAATCAGCCCCAGCATTTT.

The chain links TRBV19 to TRBJ1-5; 10 nucleotides align to TRBD1. The CDR3 loop spans 18 amino acids. CDR1 is LNHDA, CDR2 SQIVND, per germline (reference sequence). V dropped 3 bases and J dropped 1; count of bases not matched to a gene: 9. This CDR3 reads CASSIEADRGLSNQPQHF. The CDR3 nucleotides read TGTGCCAGTAGTATCGAGGCCGACAGGGGGCTAAGCAATCAGCCCCAGCATTTT.

The CDR3 loop reads CAWSRQGNTEAFF. CDR3 bases: TGTGCCTGGAGTCGACAGGGTAACACTGAAGCTTTCTTT. The V call is TRBV30, the J call TRBJ1-1, with 7 bases fitting TRBD1. Germline V gene lookup returns CDR1 GTSNPN and CDR2 SVGIG (reference sequence). V trimming: 2 bases; J trimming: 2 bases; junction bases outside the gene matches: 2. CDR3 length equals 13 residues.

V usage is TRBV7-6 and J usage is TRBJ2-1; D ambiguous. This CDR3 region has 19 residues. Trimming removed 2 bases from V and 7 bases from J, with 27 bases in between. Germline V gives CDR1 SGHVS, CDR2 FNYEAQ. CDR3 loop: CASSLNFPSSAHLGNEQFF. CDR3 sequence (DNA): TGTGCCAGCAGCTTAAACTTTCCGAGCTCCGCCCACTTGGGGAATGAGCAGTTCTTC.

V gene TRBV4-1 combines with J gene TRBJ2-2, with 7 bases lining up with TRBD1. This CDR3 spans 16 amino acids. V lost 2 bases to trimming and J lost 0 bases; unmatched junction nucleotides: 3. The germline V gene has CDR1 MGHRA and CDR2 YSYEKL. The CDR3: CASSQRDSPNTGELFF. In nucleotides, the CDR3 is TGCGCCAGCAGCCAACGGGACAGTCCGAACACCGGGGAGCTGTTTTTT.

The V and J genes are TRBV28 and TRBJ1-1; 8 nucleotides agree with TRBD1. Trimming took 8 bases from V and 1 from J; bases not matched to a gene: 0. Germline lookup yields CDR1 MDHEN and CDR2 SYDVKM. This CDR3 has 12 residues. CDR3 sequence reads: CASQGANTEAFF. The CDR3 DNA reads TGTGCCAGCCAGGGGGCGAACACTGAAGCTTTCTTT.